These 17 T cell receptor beta chains originate from one sample sequenced in a study of chemoradiotherapy in HPV16-positive cancers. TCRdb's copy holds only in-frame clones and misses some; the assay was immunoSEQ multiplex PCR. The table records about 12,000 clones, around nine tenths of them present only once. The sample here was blood, taken from a patient who underwent chemoradiotherapy. These TCRs come from a human donor with HPV-associated anogenital cancer.

The V call is TRBV5-4, the J call TRBJ2-7, with D possibly being TRBD1 (6 bases). The V gene lost 3 bases and the J gene lost 2 bases, with 9 bases spanning the gap. The CDR3 has 13 residues. Germline loops: CDR1 SGHNT, CDR2 YYREEE (reference sequence). The CDR3 loop reads CASSYGQPYEQYF. CDR3 in DNA: TGTGCCAGCAGCTATGGACAGCCCTACGAGCAGTACTTC.

This clone has just one count. The V call is TRBV7-9, the J call TRBJ2-5, with D perhaps assigned TRBD1 or TRBD2 (5 bases each). The CDR3 has 13 amino acids. Germline V CDR1 and CDR2: SEHNR, FQNEAQ (reference sequence). The ends were cut back, 11 bases at V and 5 bases at J, with 18 bases in the middle. The CDR3: CAGQRGMKETQYF. The CDR3 nucleotides read TGTGCCGGCCAGAGGGGCATGAAGGAGACCCAGTACTTC. The variable domain in full, completed from reference TRBV7-9 and TRBJ2-5, reads DTGVSQNPRHKITKRGQNVTFRCDPISEHNRLYWYRQTLGQGPEFLTYFQNEAQLEKSRLLSDRFSAERPKGSFSTLEIQRTEQGDSAMYLCAGQRGMKETQYFGPGTRLLVL.

The chain has TRBV28 and TRBJ1-1; D is ambiguous. The ends were cut back, 7 bases at V and 4 bases at J, with 4 bases in the middle. CDR1 is MDHEN and CDR2 is SYDVKM in the germline V gene. The CDR3 is 10 amino acids. The CDR3 coding sequence is TGTGCCAGCAAGCGCACTGAAGCTTTCTTT. It translates to CASKRTEAFF. Full variable domain (missing parts from reference TRBV28 and TRBJ1-1): DVKVTQSSRYLVKRTGEKVFLECVQDMDHENMFWYRQDPGLGLRLIYFSYDVKMKEKGDIPEGYSVSREKKERFSLILESASTNQTSMYLCASKRTEAFFGQGTRLTVV.

V is TRBV2 and J is TRBJ2-2, with 8 bases identical to TRBD1. Germline CDR1 reads SNHLY; CDR2 reads FYNNEI. The CDR3 consists of 18 residues. V lost 3 bases and J lost 6; bases outside the gene matches: 15. This CDR3 reads CASSDFTQGQGLSGELFF. The CDR3, as DNA: TGTGCCAGCAGTGATTTCACCCAAGGACAGGGATTGTCCGGGGAGCTGTTTTTT.

V usage is TRBV10-3 and J usage is TRBJ2-1; possible D gene TRBD2, 7 bases. The CDR3 loop spans 14 amino acids. The V end was cut by 7 bases, the J end by 7 bases, with 17 bases between. Germline CDR1 reads ENHRY; CDR2 reads SYGVKD. The CDR3 sequence: CAINQRGGLNEQFF. Written as DNA, the CDR3 is TGTGCCATCAATCAAAGGGGGGGCCTGAATGAGCAGTTCTTC.

J is TRBJ2-1 and V is TRBV25-1; 9 bases map to TRBD2. The trim removed 2 bases at V and 15 bases at J, leaving 11 bases unmatched. In germline, CDR1 is MGHDK, CDR2 SYGVNS. This CDR3 has 14 amino acids. The CDR3 sequence: CASSEGLAGSRWFF. Here the CDR3 DNA reads TGTGCCAGCAGTGAAGGTCTAGCGGGGAGCCGGTGGTTCTTC.

This chain joins TRBV14 and TRBJ2-1; D uncertain. Per germline, CDR1 SGHDN and CDR2 FVKESK. The length of the CDR3 is 14 residues. The ends were cut back, 4 bases at V and 4 bases at J, with 11 bases in the middle. CDR3 loop: CASSREGRYNEQFF. CDR3 bases: TGTGCCAGCAGCCGGGAAGGCCGGTACAATGAGCAGTTCTTC.

The rearrangement joins TRBV5-1 to TRBJ2-2, with D unresolved. Germline values: CDR1 SGHRS, CDR2 YFSETQ. Trimming pared 7 bases from V and 6 bases from J, leaving 10 bases between. The CDR3 length is 12 residues. The CDR3 sequence is CASERDAGELFF. Here the CDR3 DNA reads TGCGCCAGCGAAAGGGATGCCGGGGAGCTGTTTTTT. Variable domain in full (rest from reference TRBV5-1 and TRBJ2-2): KAGVTQTPRYLIKTRGQQVTLSCSPISGHRSVSWYQQTPGQGLQFLFEYFSETQRNKGNFPGRFSGRQFSNSRSEMNVSTLELGDSALYLCASERDAGELFFGEGSRLTVL.

The rearrangement links TRBV9 to TRBJ2-1; 16 nucleotides align to TRBD2. The CDR3 spans 18 residues. V gave up 4 bases and J gave up 9 bases; unmatched junction bases: 13. Looked up from germline, CDR1 is SGDLS and CDR2 is YYNGEE. CDR3 DNA sequence: TGTGCCAGCAGCCCAGGACCGGGACTAGCGGGGGGGCCGGGTGAGCAGTTCTTC. It is translated as CASSPGPGLAGGPGEQFF.

This clone was counted once. The J gene is TRBJ1-2, the V gene TRBV7-2, with D unclear. From germline, CDR1 is SGHTA and CDR2 FQGNSA. Trimming cost V 5 bases and J 0 bases, with 13 bases left between them. The CDR3 consists of 15 residues. CDR3 protein: CASSLPRGTNYGYTF. CDR3 in DNA: TGTGCCAGCAGCCTGCCCCGCGGGACTAACTATGGCTACACCTTC. Complete variable domain (other parts from reference TRBV7-2 and TRBJ1-2): GAGVSQSPSNKVTEKGKDVELRCDPISGHTALYWYRQSLGQGLEFLIYFQGNSAPDKSGLPSDRFSAERTGGSVSTLTIQRTQQEDSAVYLCASSLPRGTNYGYTFGSGTRLTVV.

This clone was detected only once. V and J are TRBV6-1 and TRBJ1-5; TRBD1 matches at 7 bases. V lost 3 bases to trimming and J lost 1 base; unmatched junction nucleotides: 6. CDR1 and CDR2 from the germline V gene are MNHNS and SASEGT. The length of the CDR3 is 16 residues. For the CDR3, the DNA is TGTGCCAGCAGTGATCTCAGGGGGGCGAGCAATCAGCCCCAGCATTTT. It translates to CASSDLRGASNQPQHF.

This clone was observed once. The rearrangement links TRBV5-1 to TRBJ2-2; 7 bases are shared with TRBD2. The CDR3 is 18 amino acids. V was pared by 0 bases and J by 6 bases, with 14 bases of the junction left unmatched. The V gene's germline CDR1 is SGHRS and CDR2 YFSETQ. CDR3 protein: CASSLVPGREGFSGELFF. CDR3 bases: TGCGCCAGCAGCTTGGTCCCCGGCAGGGAGGGTTTCTCCGGGGAGCTGTTTTTT. The full variable domain, in which reference TRBV5-1 and TRBJ2-2 provide the parts outside the CDR3, is KAGVTQTPRYLIKTRGQQVTLSCSPISGHRSVSWYQQTPGQGLQFLFEYFSETQRNKGNFPGRFSGRQFSNSRSEMNVSTLELGDSALYLCASSLVPGREGFSGELFFGEGSRLTVL.

On this clone: One junction end does not reproduce the germline sequence, and a read error may be involved. The chain combines TRBV4-1 with TRBJ1-1; D might be TRBD1 (6 bases). CDR1 is MGHRA and CDR2 is YSYEKL in the germline V gene. The CDR3 has 18 residues. The CDR3 reads CAGSQDVGTTNMNTEAFF. CDR3 bases: TGCGCCGGCAGCCAAGATGTCGGGACAACGAACATGAACACTGAAGCTTTCTTT.

The chain employs TRBV7-8 and TRBJ1-2; possible D gene TRBD1, 5 bases. V lost 4 bases and J 11 bases, leaving 14 bases between the germline ends. The germline CDR1 and CDR2 sequences are SGHVS and FQNEAQ. This CDR3 has 12 amino acids. The CDR3 sequence is CASSSGGGRYTF. The CDR3 DNA follows: TGTGCCAGCAGCTCTGGTGGGGGAAGATACACCTTC.

CDR3 residues: CASSTGTGGTTNEKLFF. Here the CDR3 DNA reads TGCGCCAGCAGCACAGGGACAGGGGGCACTACTAATGAAAAACTGTTTTTT. J is TRBJ1-4 and V is TRBV5-1, with 12 nucleotides matching TRBD1. The germline CDR1 and CDR2 sequences are SGHRS and YFSETQ. The CDR3 has 17 residues. V shed 4 bases, J shed 2 bases, and the junction held 6 bases outside the gene matches.

The chain links TRBV5-1 to TRBJ1-6; 7 bases map to TRBD1. The CDR3 runs 15 residues. V shed 4 bases and J 4 bases; nucleotides not matched to a gene: 5. Germline CDR1 and CDR2: SGHRS and YFSETQ. CDR3: CASSPEGQYNSPLHF. In nucleotides, the CDR3 is TGCGCCAGCAGCCCGGAGGGACAGTATAATTCACCCCTCCACTTT. Full variable domain (remainder filled in from reference TRBV5-1 and TRBJ1-6): KAGVTQTPRYLIKTRGQQVTLSCSPISGHRSVSWYQQTPGQGLQFLFEYFSETQRNKGNFPGRFSGRQFSNSRSEMNVSTLELGDSALYLCASSPEGQYNSPLHFGNGTRLTVT.

This sequence joins TRBV28 and TRBJ1-1, with D maybe TRBD1 (5 bases). The CDR3 contains 14 residues. Trimming took off 3 bases at V and 2 bases at J, with 10 bases between the two ends. CDR1 and CDR2 from the germline V gene are MDHEN and SYDVKM. The CDR3 sequence: CASSFQGGNTEAFF. The CDR3 DNA reads as TGTGCCAGCAGTTTTCAGGGAGGAAACACTGAAGCTTTCTTT.